These 24 T cell receptor beta chains originate from one sample sequenced in a study of CD8 T cells in Susac syndrome. RNA amounts of roughly 0.5 to 1 ug underwent reverse transcription with random hexamers. TCRdb used MiXCR to reprocess the immunoSEQ multiplex PCR reads, holding one entry per CDR3 protein. The sample includes around 59,000 distinct CDR3 sequences, just over 90% seen only once; the top ten take 0.2%. The sample was CD8+ T cells from PBMCs. The receptors here all came from a human donor in good health.

The sample holds one count of this clonotype. The V and J genes are TRBV6-5 and TRBJ2-1; D gene unclear. Trimming shortened V by 5 bases and J by 0 bases, and 14 bases separated the two germline ends. CDR3 length equals 16 residues. CDR1 MNHEY and CDR2 SVGAGI come from the germline V gene. CDR3 nucleotide sequence: TGTGCCAGCAGTCACCCTAGGGCCAGCTCCTACAATGAGCAGTTCTTC. Its translation: CASSHPRASSYNEQFF.

This chain links TRBV29-1 with TRBJ1-2, with 11 nucleotides matching TRBD1. Germline trimming cut 4 bases from V and 8 bases from J; bases unmatched to any gene: 9. CDR3 length: 14 residues. Germline-derived CDR1 and CDR2 are SQVTM and ANQGSEA. The CDR3 DNA reads TGCAGCGTTGCGGTGTCGGGACAGGGGGTCGGCTACACCTTC. Translation gives CSVAVSGQGVGYTF.

The CDR3 coding sequence is TGTGCCAGCGAAGGGCTGTTCACAGATACGCAGTATTTT. Its translation: CASEGLFTDTQYF. This chain links TRBV2 with TRBJ2-3; D gene uncertain. V was cut by 8 bases and J by 2 bases, with 11 bases left in between. The CDR3 spans 13 residues. Looked up from germline, CDR1 is SNHLY and CDR2 is FYNNEI.

This clonotype was counted a few times. The J gene is TRBJ1-5, the V gene TRBV7-9; D remains unclear. Trimming left V 5 bases short and J 0 bases short, with 5 bases between. The CDR3 is made up of 13 amino acids. CDR1 SEHNR and CDR2 FQNEAQ come from the germline V gene (reference sequence). The CDR3 nucleotides are TGTGCCAGCAGCCTAAATAGCAATCAGCCCCAGCATTTT. Its protein product is CASSLNSNQPQHF.

The chain joins TRBV21-1 to TRBJ1-4. TRBV21-1 is marked as a pseudogene. The CDR3 covers 18 residues. The CDR3 sequence: CASSNGEGTGTTNEKLFF. The CDR3 nucleotides read TGTGCCAGCAGCAATGGAGAAGGGACTGGAACCACTAATGAAAAACTGTTTTTT.

CDR3 in amino acids: CSVGLAGGRTGELFF. The CDR3 DNA reads as TGCAGCGTTGGACTAGCGGGGGGTCGGACCGGGGAGCTGTTTTTT. The chain joins TRBV29-1 to TRBJ2-2, with TRBD2 identical over 13 bases. The CDR3 runs to 15 residues. Germline V gene lookup returns CDR1 SQVTM and CDR2 ANQGSEA. The junction had 4 bases not matched to a gene; V was cut back by 4 bases and J by 5 bases.

This chain joins TRBV29-1 and TRBJ1-1; D is unresolved. Germline CDR1 SQVTM, CDR2 ANQGSEA. The CDR3 has 12 amino acids. Trimming shortened V by 3 bases and J by 1 base, and 6 bases separated the two germline ends. The CDR3: CSVDFGNTEAFF. CDR3 nucleotide sequence: TGCAGCGTTGATTTTGGGAACACTGAAGCTTTCTTT.

The rearrangement uses TRBV2 and TRBJ2-3, with 8 bases matching TRBD1. The trim removed 5 bases at V and 1 base at J, leaving 2 bases unmatched. CDR3 size: 14 residues. Germline CDR1 and CDR2: SNHLY and FYNNEI. The chain's CDR3 is CASSKTGGTDTQYF. Here the CDR3 DNA reads TGTGCCAGCAGTAAGACAGGGGGCACAGATACGCAGTATTTT.

The CDR3 loop is CASSDSDRGREQYF. CDR3 DNA sequence: TGTGCCAGCAGTGACTCGGACAGGGGTCGGGAGCAGTACTTC. The J gene is TRBJ2-7, the V gene TRBV25-1, with 9 bases that match TRBD1. Germline CDR1 reads MGHDK; CDR2 reads SYGVNS. J gave up 7 bases and V 3 bases, and 7 bases lay outside the gene matches. CDR3 length: 14 residues.

The chain is built from TRBV7-9 and TRBJ2-7; D is possibly TRBD2 (6 bases). CDR1 and CDR2 (germline): SEHNR, FQNEAQ (reference sequence). This CDR3 is built from 13 residues. The germline V and J ends were trimmed by 4 bases and 0 bases, with 7 bases remaining between them. The CDR3 spells CASSSDYSYEQYF. The CDR3 region has the DNA TGTGCCAGCAGCTCGGACTACTCCTACGAGCAGTACTTC.

The rearrangement joins TRBV19 to TRBJ1-1; the D is unclear. V was clipped by 7 bases and J by 8 bases, with 17 bases between them. This CDR3 spans 13 amino acids. Germline V gene lookup returns CDR1 LNHDA and CDR2 SQIVND (reference sequence). CDR3 nucleotide sequence: TGTGCCAGTACCGGATGGGCAACCACGGAAGCTTTCTTT. Protein product: CASTGWATTEAFF.

This chain links TRBV27 with TRBJ2-7, with D tentatively TRBD1 (6 bases). This CDR3 has 16 amino acids. Per germline, CDR1 MNHEY and CDR2 SMNVEV (reference sequence). V gave up 3 bases and J gave up 0 bases, with 15 bases separating them. The CDR3 protein is CASSFSAGALSYEQYF. DNA for the CDR3: TGTGCCAGCAGTTTTTCGGCAGGGGCCCTCTCCTACGAGCAGTACTTC.

The chain combines TRBV4-1 with TRBJ2-4; D is undetermined. Trimming cost V 4 bases and J 0 bases, with 10 bases left between them. This CDR3 has 15 amino acids. Germline V lookup: CDR1 MGHRA, CDR2 YSYEKL. The CDR3 sequence is CASSPTSVAKNIQYF. The CDR3 bases are TGCGCCAGCAGCCCAACATCCGTAGCCAAAAACATTCAGTACTTC.

The gene calls are TRBV10-2 and TRBJ2-1, with 10 bases aligning to TRBD2. The CDR3 runs to 15 residues. V lost 6 bases, J lost 6 bases, and 8 bases stayed unmatched. CDR1 is WSHSY, CDR2 SAAADI, per germline. CDR3 residues: CASRVPGLAANEQFF. DNA for the CDR3: TGCGCCAGCAGGGTCCCTGGACTAGCGGCCAATGAGCAGTTCTTC.

The chain combines TRBV24-1 with TRBJ2-3; D may be TRBD2 (6 bases). This CDR3 has 15 residues. The V gene lost 5 bases and the J gene lost 0 bases, with 11 bases spanning the gap. Germline V gene lookup returns CDR1 KGHDR and CDR2 SFDVKD. CDR3 nucleotide sequence: TGTGCCACCAGTGCGATAGCGGCTAGCACAGATACGCAGTATTTT. It specifies CATSAIAASTDTQYF.

This chain joins TRBV5-1 and TRBJ1-5; possibly TRBD1 for D (5 bases). CDR3 length: 13 amino acids. Deletions cut 4 bases from V and 6 bases from J, with 11 bases between. Germline values: CDR1 SGHRS, CDR2 YFSETQ. CDR3 bases: TGCGCCAGCAGCCTCGGACACGCTCAGCCCCAGCATTTT. Its translation: CASSLGHAQPQHF. Full variable domain (rest looked up from reference TRBV5-1 and TRBJ1-5): KAGVTQTPRYLIKTRGQQVTLSCSPISGHRSVSWYQQTPGQGLQFLFEYFSETQRNKGNFPGRFSGRQFSNSRSEMNVSTLELGDSALYLCASSLGHAQPQHFGDGTRLSIL.

This clonotype was detected once. The genes are TRBV27 and TRBJ1-4; 7 bases fit TRBD1. The germline V gene has CDR1 MNHEY and CDR2 SMNVEV (reference sequence). Trimming removed 6 bases from V and 4 bases from J; junction bases left unmatched: 5. This CDR3 is 14 amino acids long. The CDR3 protein is CASSPGQFNEKLFF. The CDR3 DNA follows: TGTGCCAGCAGCCCGGGACAGTTTAATGAAAAACTGTTTTTT.

This rearrangement joins TRBV12-5 to TRBJ2-7; the match to TRBD1 covers 7 bases. CDR3 size: 12 residues. Trimming cost V 7 bases and J 6 bases; bases outside gene matches: 6. Germline lookup yields CDR1 LGHNT and CDR2 FRNRAP. This CDR3 reads CASAPGTAEQYF. The CDR3 coding sequence is TGTGCTAGTGCCCCTGGGACAGCCGAGCAGTACTTC.

This chain uses TRBV5-1 with TRBJ2-7; D ambiguous. CDR1 and CDR2 (germline): SGHRS, YFSETQ. Trimming took off 2 bases at V and 2 bases at J, with 11 bases between the two ends. The CDR3 covers 14 residues. The CDR3 sequence is CASSLEPYAYEQYF. The CDR3 DNA is TGCGCCAGCAGCTTAGAGCCATATGCCTACGAGCAGTACTTC.

V and J are TRBV18 and TRBJ2-5, with a weak D call TRBD2 (6 bases). In germline, CDR1 is KGHSH, CDR2 LQKENI. The CDR3 sequence is 17 residues long. V lost 0 bases, J lost 2 bases, and 16 bases lay in between. The CDR3 DNA reads TGTGCCAGCTCACCACCACAGGCGTCTAGCGTACAAGAGACCCAGTACTTC. It is translated as CASSPPQASSVQETQYF.

CDR3 residues: CASSFIDYSYEQYF. In DNA, the CDR3 is TGTGCCAGCAGCTTTATTGACTATAGCTACGAGCAGTACTTC. V gene TRBV7-9 combines with J gene TRBJ2-7; tentatively, D is TRBD2 (5 bases). The V gene's germline CDR1 is SEHNR and CDR2 FQNEAQ (reference sequence). Trimming removed 3 bases from V and 3 bases from J, with 12 bases in between. This CDR3 comprises 14 residues. The whole variable domain, remainder taken from reference TRBV7-9 and TRBJ2-7, is DTGVSQNPRHKITKRGQNVTFRCDPISEHNRLYWYRQTLGQGPEFLTYFQNEAQLEKSRLLSDRFSAERPKGSFSTLEIQRTEQGDSAMYLCASSFIDYSYEQYFGPGTRLTVT.

This sequence joins TRBV19 and TRBJ2-2; D not resolved. The CDR3 spans 12 residues. The V gene lost 9 bases and the J gene lost 3 bases, with 8 bases spanning the gap. The germline V gene encodes CDR1 LNHDA and CDR2 SQIVND (reference sequence). This chain's CDR3 is CASTKYTGELFF. In DNA, the CDR3 is TGTGCCAGCACAAAGTACACCGGGGAGCTGTTTTTT.

V is TRBV5-1 and J is TRBJ2-5; 8 bases are a match to TRBD1. Trimming at V came to 3 bases and at J to 3 bases, leaving 1 base not matched to a gene. The CDR3 contains 13 residues. Per the germline V gene, CDR1 is SGHRS and CDR2 is YFSETQ. The CDR3 sequence is CASSWGQEETQYF. The CDR3 DNA is TGCGCCAGCAGCTGGGGACAGGAAGAGACCCAGTACTTC.

Only one count was recorded for this clonotype. V gene TRBV27 combines with J gene TRBJ2-7; D uncertain. V lost 6 bases and J lost 4, with 16 bases in between. Per germline, CDR1 MNHEY and CDR2 SMNVEV (reference sequence). The CDR3 contains 14 residues. CDR3 in DNA: TGTGCCAGCAGGTTTTCGGAAAACCAGTACGAGCAGTACTTC. It encodes CASRFSENQYEQYF.